These 20 T cell receptor beta chains came from one sample sequenced in a study of T cell repertoires in cytomegalovirus infection. These TCRs' antigens remain unknown. TCRdb re-derived calls from the reads in MiXCR, one entry per CDR3 protein. The table records under 150,000 distinct CDR3 sequences, over 25% of them present only once. The specimen comprised CD8+ T cells from cultured PBMCs, sampled from culture after CMV antigen stimulation. Receptors originate from a human donor in good health (CMV status not recorded). Some clones in this sample may be carry-over from other donors' samples.

The table lists this clonotype with a count of one. The gene calls are TRBV7-8 and TRBJ1-1, with TRBD1 identical over 8 bases. CDR1 and CDR2 from the germline V gene are SGHVS and FQNEAQ. J lost 11 bases, V lost 3 bases, and 11 bases had no gene match. The CDR3 contains 14 residues. CDR3 sequence (DNA): TGTGCCAGCAGCTTTACAATATCAGGGGGCGCGGCTTTCTTT. Residues: CASSFTISGGAAFF.

This clonotype has just a few counts. The V and J genes are TRBV19 and TRBJ1-5, with D perhaps matching TRBD1 (6 bases). Germline CDR1 is LNHDA and CDR2 is SQIVND (reference sequence). CDR3 length equals 16 residues. Deletions cut 4 bases from V and 4 bases from J, with 17 bases between. This CDR3 is CASSSRAGRGNQPQHF. As DNA, the CDR3 is TGTGCCAGTAGTAGCCGCGCAGGCAGGGGAAATCAGCCCCAGCATTTT.

The chain has TRBV7-3 and TRBJ2-1, with D perhaps TRBD2 (7 bases). This CDR3 comprises 14 residues. Germline loops: CDR1 SGHTA, CDR2 FQGTGA. The V end lost 8 bases, the J end lost 7 bases, and 18 bases lay between the germline ends. CDR3 sequence reads: CASSRDGGANEQFF. As DNA, the CDR3 is TGTGCCAGCTCGCGGGATGGGGGGGCAAATGAGCAGTTCTTC.

The chain combines TRBV28 with TRBJ2-1; 8 bases agree with TRBD2. Germline assignment: CDR1 MDHEN and CDR2 SYDVKM. The J segment lost 6 bases and the V segment lost 6 bases, leaving 7 bases of the junction unmatched. This CDR3 is 14 amino acids long. The CDR3 spells CASSRPGGGNEQFF. The CDR3 DNA reads as TGTGCCAGCAGCCGGCCGGGGGGGGGCAATGAGCAGTTCTTC.

The rearrangement joins TRBV7-9 to TRBJ2-3, with TRBD2 identical over 8 bases. Trimming removed 5 bases from V and 6 bases from J; junction bases left unmatched: 13. Germline values: CDR1 SEHNR, CDR2 FQNEAQ (reference sequence). This CDR3 has 16 residues. CDR3 residues: CASSHPFRGGRDTQYF. DNA for the CDR3: TGTGCCAGCAGCCACCCCTTTCGCGGGGGGCGTGATACGCAGTATTTT.

This clonotype was detected a few times. The chain has TRBV3-1 and TRBJ2-7; TRBD2 matches 13 bases. There are 16 residues in the CDR3. Germline V gene data show CDR1 as LGHDT and CDR2 as YNNKEL (reference sequence). The V segment lost 1 base and the J segment 3 bases; nucleotides outside the gene matches: 3. The chain's CDR3 is CASSQGLAGGFYEQYF. CDR3 DNA sequence: TGTGCCAGCAGCCAAGGACTAGCGGGGGGCTTCTACGAGCAGTACTTC.

CDR3 residues: CASRPGTYSYEQYF. The CDR3, as DNA: TGTGCCAGCAGACCCGGGACGTATTCCTACGAGCAGTACTTC. The chain links TRBV6-1 to TRBJ2-7, with D perhaps given as TRBD1 or TRBD2 (5 bases each). The V gene's germline CDR1 is MNHNS and CDR2 SASEGT. V gave up 6 bases and J gave up 1 base, with 13 bases separating them. This CDR3 is 14 amino acids long.

This clonotype was recorded only once. The CDR3 carries no conserved terminal phenylalanine or tryptophan, so it likely arises from a read error. The rearrangement joins TRBV7-2 to TRBJ2-7; 9 positions agree with TRBD1. The V and J ends lost 2 bases and 3 bases, in that order; junction bases with no gene match: 11. This CDR3 has 17 amino acids. CDR1 SGHTA and CDR2 FQGNSA come from the germline V gene. Here the CDR3 reads CASSLTPRDRVHYEQYS. The DNA for the CDR3 is TGTGCCAGCAGCTTAACCCCCAGGGACAGGGTTCACTACGAGCAGTACTCC.

This clonotype was counted a few times. The CDR3 loop is CAIIGDNRDHYGYTF. CDR3 bases: TGTGCCATCATCGGCGATAACAGGGATCACTATGGCTACACCTTC. The chain combines TRBV10-3 with TRBJ1-2; tentative D call: TRBD1 (6 bases). This CDR3 is built from 15 residues. Germline assignment: CDR1 ENHRY and CDR2 SYGVKD. With 7 bases removed from V and 3 bases from J, the gap between germline ends came to 18 bases.

The gene calls are TRBV20-1 and TRBJ2-6; 10 bases are a match to TRBD1. This CDR3 region has 15 residues. Unmatched junction bases numbered 3, after V lost 5 bases and J lost 2 bases. Germline CDR1 is DFQATT and CDR2 is SNEGSKA (reference sequence). Here the CDR3 reads CSAGTGEAGANVLTF. The CDR3 coding sequence is TGCAGTGCTGGGACAGGGGAAGCTGGGGCCAACGTCCTGACTTTC.

This clonotype has a handful of counts. CDR3 sequence (DNA): TGTGCCAGCAGCCAAGATGCCCTTGCCGAAGCTTTCTTT. It translates to CASSQDALAEAFF. The chain employs TRBV3-1 and TRBJ1-1, with no clear D. The V gene's germline CDR1 is LGHDT and CDR2 YNNKEL (reference sequence). Trimming took off 0 bases at V and 8 bases at J, with 10 bases between the two ends. The CDR3 sequence is 13 residues long. Full variable domain (rest looked up from reference TRBV3-1 and TRBJ1-1): DTAVSQTPKYLVTQMGNDKSIKCEQNLGHDTMYWYKQDSKKFLKIMFSYNNKELIINETVPNRFSPKSPDKAHLNLHINSLELGDSAVYFCASSQDALAEAFFGQGTRLTVV.

The rearrangement joins TRBV6-1 to TRBJ2-1; 9 nucleotides line up with TRBD2. V dropped 5 bases and J dropped 5; count of bases not matched to a gene: 13. CDR3 length: 17 amino acids. CDR1 and CDR2 from the germline V gene are MNHNS and SASEGT. The CDR3 sequence is CASSYRSGGLTNNEQFF. CDR3 DNA: TGTGCCAGCAGTTACCGCAGCGGGGGGTTGACCAACAATGAGCAGTTCTTC.

J is TRBJ1-6 and V is TRBV10-3; a weak D match, TRBD1 (6 bases). Germline CDR1 is ENHRY and CDR2 is SYGVKD. The CDR3 extends over 15 amino acids. Trimming cost V 10 bases and J 0 bases, with 13 bases left between them. The CDR3 here is CATRQESSYNSPLHF. CDR3 in DNA: TGTGCCACCCGACAGGAGAGCTCCTATAATTCACCCCTCCACTTT.

This sequence joins TRBV5-6 and TRBJ1-1; TRBD1 agrees at 9 bases. The CDR3 loop spans 14 amino acids. Germline V lookup: CDR1 SGHDT, CDR2 YYEEEE. The V gene end was trimmed by 0 bases and the J gene end by 5 bases; junction bases not matched to a gene: 2. The DNA of the CDR3 is TGTGCCAGCAGCTTGGTGACAGGGGGGACTGAAGCTTTCTTT. As protein: CASSLVTGGTEAFF.

The V gene is TRBV7-6, the J gene TRBJ1-4, with a possible D match to TRBD1 (6 bases). Germline V gene data show CDR1 as SGHVS and CDR2 as FNYEAQ. V was trimmed by 5 bases and J by 5 bases, leaving 15 bases between them. This CDR3 is 15 amino acids long. The CDR3, as DNA: TGTGCCAGCAGCCGTGGATGGGGGCTGAATGAAAAACTGTTTTTT. Translating it yields CASSRGWGLNEKLFF. Based on the CDR3 plus reference TRBV7-6 and TRBJ1-4, the full variable domain is GAGVSQSPRYKVTKRGQDVALRCDPISGHVSLYWYRQALGQGPEFLTYFNYEAQQDKSGLPNDRFSAERPEGSISTLTIQRTEQRDSAMYRCASSRGWGLNEKLFFGSGTQLSVL.

The chain couples TRBV6-1 to TRBJ2-7; 11 nucleotides align to TRBD1. This CDR3 is built from 15 residues. The junction had 8 bases not matched to a gene; V was cut back by 6 bases and J by 4 bases. Germline V gene lookup returns CDR1 MNHNS and CDR2 SASEGT. As DNA, the CDR3 is TGTGCCAGCAGGCTTGGACAGGGGGCGCGTTACGAGCAGTACTTC. Residues: CASRLGQGARYEQYF.

There are many counts of this clonotype. The J gene is TRBJ2-2, the V gene TRBV6-1; D might be TRBD2 (6 bases). The CDR3 totals 13 residues. V was clipped by 8 bases and J by 7 bases, with 14 bases between them. CDR1 MNHNS and CDR2 SASEGT come from the germline V gene. CDR3 coding DNA: TGTGCCAGCTCCACGCGGGGAATCGGGGAGCTGTTTTTT. It specifies CASSTRGIGELFF.

The V call is TRBV24-1, the J call TRBJ2-1, with TRBD2 matching over 9 bases. The germline V gene encodes CDR1 KGHDR and CDR2 SFDVKD. The V segment lost 2 bases and the J segment 5 bases; nucleotides outside the gene matches: 3. The CDR3 loop spans 15 amino acids. The CDR3 nucleotides are TGTGCCACCAGTGATTGGGCGGGGGGGAACAATGAGCAGTTCTTC. Its protein is CATSDWAGGNNEQFF.

A note on this clonotype: The junction departs from germline at one end; a sequencing error may be responsible. The V call is TRBV7-9, the J call TRBJ2-1; possible D gene TRBD2, 6 bases. From germline, CDR1 is SEHNR and CDR2 FQNEAQ (reference sequence). The CDR3 contains 14 residues. This CDR3 is CANSLAGSYNEQFF. CDR3 in DNA: TGTGCCAACAGCTTAGCCGGGAGTTACAATGAGCAGTTCTTC.

The chain links TRBV20-1 to TRBJ1-1; tentatively, D is TRBD1 (6 bases). The CDR3 has 16 residues. V lost 3 bases, J lost 7 bases, and 24 bases lay in between. Per germline, CDR1 DFQATT and CDR2 SNEGSKA (reference sequence). CDR3 in DNA: TGCAGTGCTAGGGTCACCACCCGGGGGGCGATTGTTGAAGCTTTCTTT. Translating gives CSARVTTRGAIVEAFF.